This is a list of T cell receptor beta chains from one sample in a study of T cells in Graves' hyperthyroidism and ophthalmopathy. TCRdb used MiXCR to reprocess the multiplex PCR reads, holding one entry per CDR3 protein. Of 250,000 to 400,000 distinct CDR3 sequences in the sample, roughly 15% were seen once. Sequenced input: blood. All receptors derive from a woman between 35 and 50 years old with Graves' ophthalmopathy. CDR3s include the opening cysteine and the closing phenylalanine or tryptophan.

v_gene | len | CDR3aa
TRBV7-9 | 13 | CASSRKMNTEAFF
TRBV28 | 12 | CASSLGWYGYTF
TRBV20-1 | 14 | CSASASGSVETQYF
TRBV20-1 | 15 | CSAIPTSGRRETQYF
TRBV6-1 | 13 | CASNGRGSTEAFF
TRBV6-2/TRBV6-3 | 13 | CASSCGMDTEAFF
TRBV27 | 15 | CASSLEYRGSHEQFF
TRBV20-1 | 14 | CRAGTSGSTDTQYF
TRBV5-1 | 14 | CASSLAVSSYEQYF
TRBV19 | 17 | CASSTSSPGAENTEAFF
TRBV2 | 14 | CASRPGTAKAEAFF
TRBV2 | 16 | CASSESAVRFGNTIYF
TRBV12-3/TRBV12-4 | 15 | CASRPSGTLDSPLHF
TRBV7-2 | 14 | CASSTVTEDYGYTF
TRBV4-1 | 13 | CASSIRTNYGQYF